Listed here are 18 T cell receptor beta chains from one sample, sequenced in a study of patients and donors after allogeneic stem cell transplantation. TCRdb called the RT-PCR reads again in MiXCR, with one record for every CDR3 protein. The table records about a million distinct CDR3 sequences, over 15% of them present only once. The specimen sequenced was blood, either unsorted or a sorted T cell fraction (not recorded which). All receptors derive from a human donor who was either an allogeneic HSCT recipient or a stem cell or donor lymphocyte infusion donor (not recorded which). It is not recorded whose cells these are; they may come from a transplant donor.

This clonotype appeared a few times. The genes are TRBV20-1 and TRBJ1-1; D possibly corresponds to TRBD1 (6 bases). The CDR3 runs 12 residues. The V gene lost 5 bases and the J gene lost 5 bases, with 12 bases spanning the gap. CDR1 and CDR2 from the germline V gene are DFQATT and SNEGSKA (reference sequence). CDR3 region: CSAVAQGTEAFF. The CDR3 DNA sequence: TGCAGTGCTGTAGCACAGGGTACTGAAGCTTTCTTT.

The V and J genes are TRBV15 and TRBJ2-4; 8 bases agree with TRBD2. V shed 0 bases and J 3 bases; nucleotides not matched to a gene: 4. Germline loops: CDR1 LNHNV, CDR2 YYDKDF (reference sequence). The CDR3 is 16 amino acids. The CDR3 DNA follows: TGTGCCACCAGCAGAGAGCGGGGGGTAGTCAAAAACATTCAGTACTTC. This translates into CATSRERGVVKNIQYF.

This clonotype has ten or more counts. This chain connects TRBV2 to TRBJ2-6; no clear D gene. V gave up 2 bases and J gave up 1 base, with 3 bases separating them. The CDR3 spans 14 residues. CDR1 is SNHLY and CDR2 is FYNNEI in the germline V gene. CDR3 coding DNA: TGTGCCAGCAGTGAACGTTCTGGGGCCAACGTCCTGACTTTC. It is translated as CASSERSGANVLTF.

The V gene is TRBV20-1, the J gene TRBJ2-4, with 12 bases fitting TRBD2. Germline loops: CDR1 DFQATT, CDR2 SNEGSKA (reference sequence). Trimming at V came to 1 base and at J to 7 bases, leaving 5 bases not matched to a gene. This CDR3 contains 15 residues. DNA of the CDR3: TGCAGTGCTAGAGGCCCTAGCGGGGGGGCCAACATTCAGTACTTC. It is translated as CSARGPSGGANIQYF.

The V and J genes are TRBV30 and TRBJ1-5, with 7 bases identical to TRBD1. The CDR3 consists of 15 residues. Germline V gene lookup returns CDR1 GTSNPN and CDR2 SVGIG (reference sequence). The J segment lost 2 bases and the V segment lost 2 bases, leaving 6 bases of the junction unmatched. The DNA for the CDR3 is TGTGCCTGGAGTCACAGGGGCGCGGGCAATCAGCCCCAGCATTTT. This gives the protein CAWSHRGAGNQPQHF.

This clonotype turned up a few times. V and J are TRBV9 and TRBJ2-7; D is uncertain. Germline V lookup: CDR1 SGDLS, CDR2 YYNGEE. CDR3 length equals 14 residues. Trimming removed 3 bases from V and 6 bases from J, with 16 bases in between. CDR3 residues: CASSASPDVAEQYF. The CDR3 nucleotides are TGTGCCAGCAGCGCGTCACCAGACGTAGCCGAGCAGTACTTC.

This clonotype was seen a handful of times. DNA of the CDR3: TGCGCCAGCAGCCCATCAGCCGGGATCTACCTCTACAATGAGCAGTTCTTC. Its translation: CASSPSAGIYLYNEQFF. This chain joins TRBV5-1 and TRBJ2-1; maybe TRBD2 (5 bases). Germline CDR1 is SGHRS and CDR2 is YFSETQ. The CDR3 extends over 17 amino acids. V was clipped by 4 bases and J by 3 bases, with 20 bases between them.

This clonotype was detected many times. The chain couples TRBV28 to TRBJ2-7; D is possibly TRBD2 (6 bases). V dropped 10 bases and J dropped 2 bases, with 15 bases sitting between them. Germline-derived CDR1 and CDR2 are MDHEN and SYDVKM. This CDR3 spans 13 amino acids. CDR3 amino acids: CATSNSGTYEQYF. The CDR3 region has the DNA TGTGCCACCTCGAATAGCGGTACCTACGAGCAGTACTTC.

The rearrangement links TRBV5-1 to TRBJ2-4, with 8 positions matching TRBD2. The germline CDR1 and CDR2 sequences are SGHRS and YFSETQ. This CDR3 region has 21 residues. Trimming at V came to 7 bases and at J to 0 bases, leaving 24 bases not matched to a gene. This CDR3 reads CASPGRISARAAGVAKNIQYF. The DNA for the CDR3 is TGCGCCAGCCCTGGACGGATCTCAGCACGGGCAGCGGGAGTAGCCAAAAACATTCAGTACTTC.

The chain couples TRBV24-1 to TRBJ2-3; 12 bases agree with TRBD2. The CDR3 has 17 amino acids. From germline, CDR1 is KGHDR and CDR2 SFDVKD. Trimming removed 3 bases from V and 4 bases from J; junction bases left unmatched: 7. The CDR3 is CATSDPTSGGPPDTQYF. For the CDR3, the DNA is TGTGCCACCAGTGATCCGACTAGCGGGGGCCCCCCAGATACGCAGTATTTT.

In this sample, this clonotype turned up a few times. This chain links TRBV6-5 with TRBJ1-5; 10 bases line up with TRBD1. V dropped 4 bases and J dropped 1; count of bases not matched to a gene: 7. Per the germline V gene, CDR1 is MNHEY and CDR2 is SVGAGI. The CDR3 spans 17 residues. The CDR3 protein is CASSFGTGVGSNQPQHF. DNA of the CDR3: TGTGCCAGCAGTTTCGGGACAGGGGTAGGAAGCAATCAGCCCCAGCATTTT.

This clonotype was observed a handful of times. The V gene is TRBV7-9, the J gene TRBJ2-1; D might be TRBD2 (6 bases). The CDR3 extends over 14 amino acids. Trimming left V 5 bases short and J 2 bases short, with 10 bases between. Germline V gene data show CDR1 as SEHNR and CDR2 as FQNEAQ (reference sequence). This chain's CDR3 is CASSPSVPYNEQFF. In DNA, the CDR3 is TGTGCCAGCAGCCCTAGCGTCCCCTACAATGAGCAGTTCTTC.

This clonotype was seen only a few times. The chain links TRBV5-1 to TRBJ2-7; D gene unclear. CDR3 length: 12 residues. From germline, CDR1 is SGHRS and CDR2 YFSETQ. The V and J ends lost 2 bases and 11 bases respectively, with 14 bases between them. CDR3 DNA: TGCGCCAGCAGCTTCCTGGACGGTGTCGAGTACTTC. This sequence encodes CASSFLDGVEYF.

The V gene is TRBV25-1, the J gene TRBJ1-1, with 7 bases fitting TRBD1. Trimming cost V 2 bases and J 1 base; bases outside gene matches: 4. Germline CDR1 reads MGHDK; CDR2 reads SYGVNS. The CDR3 runs 15 residues. CDR3 region: CASSEPRQGNTEAFF. The CDR3 DNA reads as TGTGCCAGCAGTGAACCACGACAGGGGAACACTGAAGCTTTCTTT.

The sample holds a few counts of this clonotype. This sequence joins TRBV24-1 and TRBJ1-2, with 8 bases fitting TRBD1. Trimming cost V 4 bases and J 4 bases; bases outside gene matches: 4. CDR3 size: 14 residues. The germline gives CDR1 KGHDR, CDR2 SFDVKD. CDR3 bases: TGTGCCACCAGTGACAGGACAGGGCTCTATGGCTACACCTTC. Translated: CATSDRTGLYGYTF.

The chain employs TRBV10-3 and TRBJ2-7; no clear D. Germline V lookup: CDR1 ENHRY, CDR2 SYGVKD. The V gene lost 4 bases and the J gene lost 0 bases, with 4 bases spanning the gap. The CDR3 is 12 amino acids. CDR3 sequence (DNA): TGTGCCATCAGTGTCCACTCCTACGAGCAGTACTTC. Translation gives CAISVHSYEQYF.

The chain recombines TRBV6-1 with TRBJ1-2; possible D gene TRBD1, 5 bases. Trimming shortened V by 1 base and J by 6 bases, and 18 bases separated the two germline ends. CDR1 MNHNS and CDR2 SASEGT come from the germline V gene. CDR3 length: 16 residues. CDR3 nucleotide sequence: TGTGCCAGCAGTGAAGGGTCGTGGGGCGCAGAGAATGGCTACACCTTC. This gives the protein CASSEGSWGAENGYTF.

The chain has TRBV9 and TRBJ2-2; D is possibly TRBD2 (6 bases). Trimming pared 0 bases from V and 2 bases from J, leaving 8 bases between. Germline CDR1 SGDLS, CDR2 YYNGEE. This CDR3 comprises 15 residues. In DNA form, the CDR3 reads TGTGCCAGCAGCGTAGGACTAGTTAACACCGGGGAGCTGTTTTTT. Translation: CASSVGLVNTGELFF. Supplemented by reference TRBV9 and TRBJ2-2, the full variable domain reads DSGVTQTPKHLITATGQRVTLRCSPRSGDLSVYWYQQSLDQGLQFLIQYYNGEERAKGNILERFSAQQFPDLHSELNLSSLELGDSALYFCASSVGLVNTGELFFGEGSRLTVL.